This T cell receptor (beta chain) was sequenced for a study of blood T cell repertoires in COVID-19 (dated by TCRdb to about 2020). A note on the overall study: The collaborator samples originated in the United States, Italy and Spain and spanned the acute and convalescent phases of COVID-19. The material from the prospective study consisted of cDNA or gDNA derived from T cells, B-cell-depleted T cells, or PBMCs. Subjects who had been exposed to COVID-19, were actively infected with it, or had recovered from it provided the deeply sampled blood TCRbeta repertoires that made up the dataset. The repertoires were made available in a free public database intended to serve as a resource for research on the immune response to SARS-CoV-2. The samples were drawn from the first 160 participants of the ongoing ImmuneRACE study and from 1,200 or so subjects provided by 6 global collaborators. Nearly every sample came with metadata listing a de-identified subject ID, COVID-19 status, age in years and sex. Where available, HLA class I and class II types were taken from metadata supplied by the sample provider and were not determined by assay-based typing. The study at large found these results: Clinical and demographic metadata were provided uncurated, with the amount varying by source and participant.

The immunoSEQ Assay, a bias-controlled multiplex PCR, was used to amplify TCRbeta CDR3 regions from genomic DNA. The original methods were these. Nucleated cell counts per sample were estimated from amplification of reference gene primers within the assay. Sequence reads were collapsed and filtered to measure the absolute abundance of every unique TCRbeta CDR3 rearrangement. Productive Simpson clonality was computed per sample as the square root of Simpson's diversity index over productive rearrangements. TCRdb took over this immuneACCESS table, retaining in-frame rearrangements with V and J assigned. Such tables are incomplete; in checked studies, under half of the missing clones stem from an unresolved V gene, and the remainder is unexplained. The D gene and trimming were derived from the DNA, and the V and J assignments and clone size from that table. The sample table lists about 140,000 clones, about 82% of them with a count of one. The ten largest clones take up under 6% of the sample.

In this sample, this clone turned up a few times. Its antigen has not been determined. No base qualities exist here, and no much larger clone lies one base off it. The CDR3 covers 15 residues, taking in both the cysteine and the phenylalanine. Solely the CDR3 DNA is kept, with 45 bases framed from the first base. The germline V gene provides CDR1 MNHNS and CDR2 SASEGT. V was cut back by 1 base and J by 4 bases, leaving a gap of 13 bases between them. Each collaborating institution followed its own protocols to collect whole blood in K2EDTA tubes. Collaborator samples were shipped for TCRbeta analysis as frozen whole blood, isolated PBMCs, or DNA extracted from either sample type.

The sequencing input was peripheral blood. The chain joins TRBV6-1 to TRBJ1-2; tentative D gene TRBD1, with 6 bases matching. The source of this sequence is a woman of 80 years or more with active or convalescent COVID-19. The CDR3: CASSEVGGRAYGYTF. The DNA is TGTGCCAGCAGTGAAGTCGGGGGGCGCGCCTATGGCTACACCTTC.